The 9 T cell receptor beta chains presented below share a single source sample, sequenced in a study of CD8+ T cells in alopecia areata. The authors extracted RNA and reverse transcribed it into cDNA as the sequencing template. Using immunoSEQ multiplex PCR, the repertoire was profiled, and TCRdb retains in-frame clones only, with some absent. The sample includes roughly 120,000 clones, 53% of them seen just once. The treatment is: oral pan-JAK inhibitor, 5-10 mg twice daily. This sample comprised CD4+ T cells sorted from blood, obtained at week 4, from a patient treated with tofacitinib. Receptors were obtained from a human donor with alopecia areata.

The chain combines TRBV30 with TRBJ2-3, with D unresolved. This CDR3 spans 14 amino acids. Germline CDR1 reads GTSNPN; CDR2 reads SVGIG (reference sequence). Trimming pared 8 bases from V and 2 bases from J, leaving 17 bases between. CDR3 nucleotides: TGTGCCGGAGATTCTGGGGTTTACACAGATACGCAGTATTTT. This codes for CAGDSGVYTDTQYF.

This chain connects TRBV29-1 to TRBJ1-1; D gene uncertain. V lost 4 bases to trimming and J lost 5 bases, with 17 bases between them. The germline V gene encodes CDR1 SQVTM and CDR2 ANQGSEA. The CDR3 contains 14 residues. The CDR3 region has the DNA TGCAGCGTTGTACATACCCCCGGGGAGACTGAAGCTTTCTTT. Translation gives CSVVHTPGETEAFF.

The chain joins TRBV29-1 to TRBJ2-7; 9 nucleotides align to TRBD1. The CDR3 is made up of 14 amino acids. CDR1 SQVTM and CDR2 ANQGSEA come from the germline V gene. J gave up 5 bases and V 6 bases, and 11 bases lay outside the gene matches. The CDR3 DNA sequence: TGCAGCGTAAGATTGCCGGGACAGGGAAACGAGCAGTACTTC. Protein product: CSVRLPGQGNEQYF.

The chain carries TRBV13 and TRBJ2-7, with 9 nucleotides matching TRBD1. This CDR3 contains 15 residues. Trimming took 6 bases from V and 1 from J; bases not matched to a gene: 7. Per the germline V gene, CDR1 is PRHDT and CDR2 is FYEKMQ (reference sequence). CDR3 bases: TGTGCCAGCAGTTTGGGACAGGGACGGTCCTACGAGCAGTACTTC. Its protein is CASSLGQGRSYEQYF.

V is TRBV5-6 and J is TRBJ1-5; no reliable D call. V dropped 1 base and J dropped 3 bases, with 14 bases sitting between them. CDR1 is SGHDT and CDR2 is YYEEEE in the germline V gene. The CDR3 covers 16 residues. CDR3 amino acids: CASSLRLGRDNQPQHF. In DNA, the CDR3 is TGTGCCAGCAGCTTGAGGTTGGGAAGGGACAATCAGCCCCAGCATTTT.

This clone turned up a few times. The V call is TRBV7-8, the J call TRBJ1-1, with D possibly matching TRBD1 (6 bases). Trimming took 8 bases from V and 0 from J, leaving 16 bases between them. CDR1 and CDR2 (germline): SGHVS, FQNEAQ. This CDR3 contains 15 residues. DNA for the CDR3: TGTGCCAGCGCCCGAAGCGGGGGCCTGAACACTGAAGCTTTCTTT. Its protein product is CASARSGGLNTEAFF.

The chain uses TRBV23-1 and TRBJ2-1; 10 nucleotides match TRBD2. TRBV23-1 is placed among ORFs of uncertain function. The CDR3 covers 16 residues. V shed 3 bases, J shed 8 bases, and the junction held 10 bases outside the gene matches. CDR3 protein: CASSHRTPSGSDEQFF. Written as DNA, the CDR3 is TGCGCCAGCAGTCACCGGACGCCTAGCGGGAGCGATGAGCAGTTCTTC.

The chain links TRBV5-1 to TRBJ2-6; D is undetermined. The CDR3 is made up of 17 amino acids. From germline, CDR1 is SGHRS and CDR2 YFSETQ. With 0 bases removed from V and 0 bases from J, the gap between germline ends came to 10 bases. DNA for the CDR3: TGCGCCAGCAGCTTGGCAGGACGGACCTCTGGGGCCAACGTCCTGACTTTC. This sequence encodes CASSLAGRTSGANVLTF.

The V call is TRBV27, the J call TRBJ2-2, with a tentative D call TRBD1 (5 bases). This CDR3 has 15 residues. V was trimmed by 3 bases and J by 2 bases, leaving 10 bases between them. From germline, CDR1 is MNHEY and CDR2 SMNVEV (reference sequence). CDR3: CASSFRTINTGELFF. CDR3 bases: TGTGCCAGCAGTTTTAGGACAATCAACACCGGGGAGCTGTTTTTT.